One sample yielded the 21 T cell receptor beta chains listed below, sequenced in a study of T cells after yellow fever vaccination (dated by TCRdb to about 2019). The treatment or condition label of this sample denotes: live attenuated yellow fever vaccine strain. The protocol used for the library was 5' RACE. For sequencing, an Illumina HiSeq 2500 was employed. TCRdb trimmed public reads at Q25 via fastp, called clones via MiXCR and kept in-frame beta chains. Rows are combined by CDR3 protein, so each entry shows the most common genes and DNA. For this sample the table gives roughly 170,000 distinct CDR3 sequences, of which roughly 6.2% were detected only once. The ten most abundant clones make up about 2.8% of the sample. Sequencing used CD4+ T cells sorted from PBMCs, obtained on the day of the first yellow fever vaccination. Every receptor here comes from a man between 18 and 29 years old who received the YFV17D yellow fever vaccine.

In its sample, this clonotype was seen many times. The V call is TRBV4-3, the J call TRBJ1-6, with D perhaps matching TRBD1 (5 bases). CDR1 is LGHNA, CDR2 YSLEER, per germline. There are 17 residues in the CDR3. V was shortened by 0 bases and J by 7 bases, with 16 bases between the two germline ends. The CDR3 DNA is TGCGCCAGCAGCCAAGATACCGTAGCAGGGACGAATTCACCCCTCCACTTT. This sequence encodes CASSQDTVAGTNSPLHF.

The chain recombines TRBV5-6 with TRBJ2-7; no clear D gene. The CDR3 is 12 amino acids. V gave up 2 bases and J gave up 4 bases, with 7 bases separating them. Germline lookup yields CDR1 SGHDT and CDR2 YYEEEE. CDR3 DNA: TGTGCCAGCAGCTTCGCAATGTACGAGCAGTACTTC. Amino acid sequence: CASSFAMYEQYF.

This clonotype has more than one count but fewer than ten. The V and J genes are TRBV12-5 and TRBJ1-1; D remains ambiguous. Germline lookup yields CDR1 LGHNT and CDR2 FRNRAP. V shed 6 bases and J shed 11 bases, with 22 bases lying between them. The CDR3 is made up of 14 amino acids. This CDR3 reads CASGAVARSSPAFF. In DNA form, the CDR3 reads TGTGCTAGTGGGGCGGTGGCCCGATCCTCTCCGGCTTTCTTT. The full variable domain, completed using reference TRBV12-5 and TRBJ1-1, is DARVTQTPRHKVTEMGQEVTMRCQPILGHNTVFWYRQTMMQGLELLAYFRNRAPLDDSGMPKDRFSAEMPDATLATLKIQPSEPRDSAVYFCASGAVARSSPAFFGQGTRLTVV.

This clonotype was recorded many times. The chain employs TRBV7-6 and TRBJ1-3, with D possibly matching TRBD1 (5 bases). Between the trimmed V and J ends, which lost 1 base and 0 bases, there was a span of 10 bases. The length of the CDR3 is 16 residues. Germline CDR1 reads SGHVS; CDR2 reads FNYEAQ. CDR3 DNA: TGTGCCAGCAGCTTAGAGGCACAGGTCTCTGGAAACACCATATATTTT. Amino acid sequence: CASSLEAQVSGNTIYF.

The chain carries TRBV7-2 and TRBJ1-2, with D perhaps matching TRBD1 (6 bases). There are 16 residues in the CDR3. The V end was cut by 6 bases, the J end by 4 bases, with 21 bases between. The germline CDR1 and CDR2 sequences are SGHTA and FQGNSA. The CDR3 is CASRPGGAGARYGYTF. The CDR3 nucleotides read TGTGCCAGCAGACCGGGGGGGGCGGGGGCCCGCTATGGCTACACCTTC.

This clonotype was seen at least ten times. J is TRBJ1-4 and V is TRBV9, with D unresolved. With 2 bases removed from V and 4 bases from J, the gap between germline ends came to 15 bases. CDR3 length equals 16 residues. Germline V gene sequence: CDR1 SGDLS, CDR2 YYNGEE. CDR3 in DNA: TGTGCCAGCAGCGTTGGTTATAGCAGTTATAATGAAAAACTGTTTTTT. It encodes CASSVGYSSYNEKLFF. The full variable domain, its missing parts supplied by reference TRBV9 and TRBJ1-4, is DSGVTQTPKHLITATGQRVTLRCSPRSGDLSVYWYQQSLDQGLQFLIQYYNGEERAKGNILERFSAQQFPDLHSELNLSSLELGDSALYFCASSVGYSSYNEKLFFGSGTQLSVL.

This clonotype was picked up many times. The CDR3 protein is CSVGYRGSWEQYF. CDR3 DNA sequence: TGCAGCGTTGGTTATAGGGGGAGTTGGGAGCAGTACTTC. The rearrangement uses TRBV29-1 and TRBJ2-7; possibly TRBD1 for D (6 bases). V was pared by 4 bases and J by 7 bases, with 17 bases between. The germline V gene encodes CDR1 SQVTM and CDR2 ANQGSEA. The length of the CDR3 is 13 residues.

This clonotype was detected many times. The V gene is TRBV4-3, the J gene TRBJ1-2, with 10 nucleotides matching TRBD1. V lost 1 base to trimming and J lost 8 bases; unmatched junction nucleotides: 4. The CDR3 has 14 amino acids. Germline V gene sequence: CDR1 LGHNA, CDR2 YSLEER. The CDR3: CASSQGQGAGGYTF. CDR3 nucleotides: TGCGCCAGCAGCCAAGGACAGGGGGCAGGGGGCTACACCTTC.

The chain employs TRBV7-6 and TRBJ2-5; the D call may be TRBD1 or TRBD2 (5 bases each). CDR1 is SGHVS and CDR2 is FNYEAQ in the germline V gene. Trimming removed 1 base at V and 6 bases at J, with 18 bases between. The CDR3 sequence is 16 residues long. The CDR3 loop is CASSLVFRESGKTQYF. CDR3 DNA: TGTGCCAGCAGCTTAGTATTCAGGGAAAGCGGAAAGACCCAGTACTTC.

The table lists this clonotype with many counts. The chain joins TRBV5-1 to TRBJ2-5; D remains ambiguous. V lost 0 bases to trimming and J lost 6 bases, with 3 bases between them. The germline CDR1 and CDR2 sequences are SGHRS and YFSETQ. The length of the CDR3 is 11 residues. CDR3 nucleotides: TGCGCCAGCAGCTTGGCGAAGACCCAGTACTTC. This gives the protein CASSLAKTQYF.

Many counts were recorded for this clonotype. The CDR3 here is CASSLGTSQETQYF. CDR3 DNA sequence: TGTGCCAGCAGCTTGGGGACGTCGCAAGAGACCCAGTACTTC. The V and J genes are TRBV7-9 and TRBJ2-5, with D possibly called TRBD1 or TRBD2 (5 bases each). The CDR3 extends over 14 amino acids. CDR1 is SEHNR, CDR2 FQNEAQ, per germline (reference sequence). V lost 3 bases and J 2 bases, leaving 10 bases between the germline ends. Variable domain in full (rest from reference TRBV7-9 and TRBJ2-5): DTGVSQNPRHKITKRGQNVTFRCDPISEHNRLYWYRQTLGQGPEFLTYFQNEAQLEKSRLLSDRFSAERPKGSFSTLEIQRTEQGDSAMYLCASSLGTSQETQYFGPGTRLLVL.

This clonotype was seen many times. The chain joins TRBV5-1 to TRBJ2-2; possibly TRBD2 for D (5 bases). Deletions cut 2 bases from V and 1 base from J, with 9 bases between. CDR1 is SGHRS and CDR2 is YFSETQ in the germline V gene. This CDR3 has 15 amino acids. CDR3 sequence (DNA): TGCGCCAGCAGCTTAATCGAGGGGAACACCGGGGAGCTGTTTTTT. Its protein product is CASSLIEGNTGELFF.

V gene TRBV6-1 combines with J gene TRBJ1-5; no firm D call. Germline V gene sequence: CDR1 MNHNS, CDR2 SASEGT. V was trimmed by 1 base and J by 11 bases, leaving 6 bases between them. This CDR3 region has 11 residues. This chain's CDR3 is CASSEETTQHF. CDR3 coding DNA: TGTGCCAGCAGTGAAGAAACGACCCAGCATTTT.

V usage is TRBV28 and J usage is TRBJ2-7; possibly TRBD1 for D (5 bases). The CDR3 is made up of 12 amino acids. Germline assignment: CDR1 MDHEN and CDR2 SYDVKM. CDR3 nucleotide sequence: TGTGCCAGCAGTTTAAGTCAACGACAGCTAAGCGTC. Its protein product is CASSLSQRQLSV.

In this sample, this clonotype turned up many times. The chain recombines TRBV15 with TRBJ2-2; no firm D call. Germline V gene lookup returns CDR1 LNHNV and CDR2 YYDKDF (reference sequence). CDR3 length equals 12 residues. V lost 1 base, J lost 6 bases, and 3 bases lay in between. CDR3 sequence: CATSRVPGELFF. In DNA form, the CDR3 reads TGTGCCACCAGCAGAGTTCCCGGGGAGCTGTTTTTT. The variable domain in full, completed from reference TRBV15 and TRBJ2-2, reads DAMVIQNPRYQVTQFGKPVTLSCSQTLNHNVMYWYQQKSSQAPKLLFHYYDKDFNNEADTPDNFQSRRPNTSFCFLDIRSPGLGDTAMYLCATSRVPGELFFGEGSRLTVL.

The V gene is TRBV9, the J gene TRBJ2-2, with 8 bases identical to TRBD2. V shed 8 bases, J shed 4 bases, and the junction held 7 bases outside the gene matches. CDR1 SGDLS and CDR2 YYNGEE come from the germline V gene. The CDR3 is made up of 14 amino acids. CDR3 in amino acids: CASMAGGPTGELFF. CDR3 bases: TGTGCCAGTATGGCGGGGGGCCCCACCGGGGAGCTGTTTTTT. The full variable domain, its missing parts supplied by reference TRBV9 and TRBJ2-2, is DSGVTQTPKHLITATGQRVTLRCSPRSGDLSVYWYQQSLDQGLQFLIQYYNGEERAKGNILERFSAQQFPDLHSELNLSSLELGDSALYFCASMAGGPTGELFFGEGSRLTVL.

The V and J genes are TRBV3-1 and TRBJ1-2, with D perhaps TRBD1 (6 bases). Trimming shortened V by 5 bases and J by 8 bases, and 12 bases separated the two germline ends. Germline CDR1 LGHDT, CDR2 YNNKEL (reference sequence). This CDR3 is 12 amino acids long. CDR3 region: CASSRGGGGYTF. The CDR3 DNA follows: TGTGCCAGCAGCAGGGGGGGAGGAGGCTACACCTTC.

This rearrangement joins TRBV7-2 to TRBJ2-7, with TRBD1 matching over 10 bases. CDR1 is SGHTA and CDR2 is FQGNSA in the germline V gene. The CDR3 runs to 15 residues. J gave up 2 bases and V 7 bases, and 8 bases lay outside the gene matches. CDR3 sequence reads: CASTSTGGGPYEQYF. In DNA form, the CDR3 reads TGTGCCAGCACCTCGACAGGGGGCGGCCCCTACGAGCAGTACTTC.

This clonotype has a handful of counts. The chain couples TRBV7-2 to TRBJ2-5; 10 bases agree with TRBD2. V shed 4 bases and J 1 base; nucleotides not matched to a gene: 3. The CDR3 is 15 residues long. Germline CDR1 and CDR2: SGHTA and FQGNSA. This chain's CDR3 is CASSSWTSGQETQYF. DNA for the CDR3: TGTGCCAGCAGCTCTTGGACTAGCGGCCAAGAGACCCAGTACTTC.

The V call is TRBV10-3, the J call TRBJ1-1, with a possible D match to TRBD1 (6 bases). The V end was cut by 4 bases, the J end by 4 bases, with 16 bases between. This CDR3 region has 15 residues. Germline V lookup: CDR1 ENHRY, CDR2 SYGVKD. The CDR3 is CAISARGGQSTEAFF. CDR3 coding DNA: TGTGCCATCAGTGCCCGGGGGGGGCAGAGCACTGAAGCTTTCTTT.

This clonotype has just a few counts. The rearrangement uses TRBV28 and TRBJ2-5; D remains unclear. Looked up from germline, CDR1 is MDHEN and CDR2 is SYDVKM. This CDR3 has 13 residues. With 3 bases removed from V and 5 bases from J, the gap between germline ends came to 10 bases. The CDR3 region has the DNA TGTGCCAGCAGTTTTCCGGATTTTGAGACCCAGTACTTC. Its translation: CASSFPDFETQYF.